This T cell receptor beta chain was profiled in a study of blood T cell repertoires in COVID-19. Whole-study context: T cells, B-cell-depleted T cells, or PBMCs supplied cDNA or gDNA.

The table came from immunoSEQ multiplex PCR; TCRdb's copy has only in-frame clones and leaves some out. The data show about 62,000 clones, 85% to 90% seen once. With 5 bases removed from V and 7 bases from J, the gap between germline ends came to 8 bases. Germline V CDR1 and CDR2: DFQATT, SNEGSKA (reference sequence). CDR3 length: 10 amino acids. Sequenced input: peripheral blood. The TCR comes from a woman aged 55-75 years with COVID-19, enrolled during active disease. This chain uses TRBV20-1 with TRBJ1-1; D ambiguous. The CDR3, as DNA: TGCAGTGCTGAACGGGATGAAGCTTTCTTT. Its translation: CSAERDEAFF.